Presented here are 17 T cell receptor beta chains from one specimen sequenced in a study of Ad26.COV2.S vaccination and SARS-CoV-2 variants. Treatment indicated: roughly 18 received Ad26.COV2.S at low or high dose, single or two shots; 5 received placebo; per-sample allocation not given. All samples were drawn on day 63, counting from the first vaccine or placebo injection. Measured with immunoSEQ multiplex PCR; TCRdb has only the in-frame clones, and not every one. The sample has 350,000 to 500,000 clones, around 90% seen once. The sequencing here drew on peripheral blood, taken in a trial of Ad26.COV2.S vaccine versus placebo. These receptors were obtained from a person aged 18-65 years who received the Ad26.COV2.S COVID-19 vaccine or a placebo.

The table lists this clone with a count of one. J is TRBJ1-1 and V is TRBV7-2; possibly TRBD1 for D (5 bases). Germline CDR1 is SGHTA and CDR2 is FQGNSA. The V and J ends lost 5 bases and 2 bases respectively, with 9 bases between them. The CDR3 spans 13 residues. CDR3 residues: CASSPTVNTEAFF. Written as DNA, the CDR3 is TGTGCCAGCAGCCCGACAGTAAACACTGAAGCTTTCTTT. Supplemented by reference TRBV7-2 and TRBJ1-1, the full variable domain reads GAGVSQSPSNKVTEKGKDVELRCDPISGHTALYWYRQSLGQGLEFLIYFQGNSAPDKSGLPSDRFSAERTGGSVSTLTIQRTQQEDSAVYLCASSPTVNTEAFFGQGTRLTVV.

Of note for this clone: Within the sample, other DNA sequences also encode this same CDR3. The genes are TRBV9 and TRBJ2-2, with D unclear. The CDR3 extends over 13 amino acids. The V gene lost 0 bases and the J gene lost 5 bases, with 5 bases spanning the gap. In germline, CDR1 is SGDLS, CDR2 YYNGEE. The CDR3 DNA sequence: TGTGCCAGCAGCGTAGACGGAACCGGGGAGCTGTTTTTT. Its translation: CASSVDGTGELFF. The whole variable domain, filled in from reference TRBV9 and TRBJ2-2, reads DSGVTQTPKHLITATGQRVTLRCSPRSGDLSVYWYQQSLDQGLQFLIQYYNGEERAKGNILERFSAQQFPDLHSELNLSSLELGDSALYFCASSVDGTGELFFGEGSRLTVL.

The gene calls are TRBV2 and TRBJ2-7; the match to TRBD1 covers 8 bases. The V gene's germline CDR1 is SNHLY and CDR2 FYNNEI. The length of the CDR3 is 15 residues. Unmatched junction bases numbered 8, after V lost 7 bases and J lost 0 bases. CDR3: CASTQQGVHSYEQYF. The CDR3 region has the DNA TGTGCCAGCACCCAACAGGGGGTCCACTCCTACGAGCAGTACTTC.

This chain links TRBV18 with TRBJ1-1; D is uncertain. Per germline, CDR1 KGHSH and CDR2 LQKENI. Deletions cut 3 bases from V and 0 bases from J, with 11 bases between. This CDR3 comprises 15 residues. CDR3 coding DNA: TGTGCCAGCTCACCTTCTGGGGATCTGAACACTGAAGCTTTCTTT. This sequence encodes CASSPSGDLNTEAFF.

This chain joins TRBV30 and TRBJ1-1; TRBD1 aligns across 9 bases. The germline V gene has CDR1 GTSNPN and CDR2 SVGIG (reference sequence). CDR3 length equals 11 residues. The V gene end was trimmed by 7 bases and the J gene end by 8 bases; junction bases not matched to a gene: 5. CDR3 loop: CASNRGPEAFF. The CDR3 DNA is TGTGCCTCAAACAGGGGGCCCGAAGCTTTCTTT.

The CDR3 reads CASSLAGDSGNTIYF. The CDR3 DNA sequence: TGTGCCAGCAGCTTAGCAGGTGACTCTGGAAACACCATATATTTT. V and J are TRBV11-2 and TRBJ1-3; D unclear. CDR1 and CDR2 (germline): SGHAT, FQNNGV. Trimming stripped 1 base from V and 0 bases from J, with 7 bases between. CDR3 size: 15 residues.

J is TRBJ2-2 and V is TRBV28, with 8 bases aligning to TRBD2. Per the germline V gene, CDR1 is MDHEN and CDR2 is SYDVKM. This CDR3 has 14 residues. J was trimmed by 4 bases and V by 5 bases; bases with no gene match: 3. The CDR3 region has the DNA TGTGCCAGCAGTGCCGGGACTAGCACCGGGGAGCTGTTTTTT. Its translation: CASSAGTSTGELFF.

The rearrangement links TRBV28 to TRBJ2-7, with 7 positions matching TRBD2. This CDR3 is built from 14 residues. The trim removed 4 bases at V and 3 bases at J, leaving 6 bases unmatched. CDR1 MDHEN and CDR2 SYDVKM come from the germline V gene. CDR3 protein: CASSSGGLNYEQYF. CDR3 sequence (DNA): TGTGCCAGCAGTTCGGGGGGACTAAACTACGAGCAGTACTTC.

V gene TRBV29-1 combines with J gene TRBJ2-1; D unresolved. CDR1 is SQVTM and CDR2 is ANQGSEA in the germline V gene. CDR3 size: 14 residues. The V end lost 1 base, the J end lost 6 bases, and 13 bases lay between the germline ends. For the CDR3, the DNA is TGCAGCGTTGAAGTGGTAAGGCTTTTCAATGAGCAGTTCTTC. It yields the protein CSVEVVRLFNEQFF.

The chain is built from TRBV7-8 and TRBJ2-3; 7 nucleotides agree with TRBD2. With 5 bases clipped from V and 9 bases from J, the junction kept 8 bases outside the gene matches. Germline V gene sequence: CDR1 SGHVS, CDR2 FQNEAQ. CDR3 size: 13 residues. In DNA form, the CDR3 reads TGTGCCAGCAGCGGACTAGGCCGCTCGACGCAGTATTTT. Its translation: CASSGLGRSTQYF.

The V call is TRBV4-2, the J call TRBJ2-7; D uncertain. The CDR3 extends over 13 amino acids. Germline V gene data show CDR1 as LGHNA and CDR2 as YNFKEQ. V lost 0 bases and J lost 4, with 7 bases in between. The CDR3 DNA sequence: TGTGCCAGCAGCCAAGAACTTTTTTACGAGCAGTACTTC. Translating gives CASSQELFYEQYF.

The genes are TRBV18 and TRBJ2-4; tentatively, D is TRBD1 (6 bases). The CDR3 sequence is 16 residues long. Germline-derived CDR1 and CDR2 are KGHSH and LQKENI. Trimming left V 3 bases short and J 0 bases short, with 12 bases between. CDR3 protein: CASSPRDTIAKNIQYF. The CDR3 DNA is TGTGCCAGCTCACCGAGGGACACTATAGCCAAAAACATTCAGTACTTC. Drawing the rest from reference TRBV18 and TRBJ2-4, the complete variable domain is NAGVMQNPRHLVRRRGQEARLRCSPMKGHSHVYWYRQLPEEGLKFMVYLQKENIIDESGMPKERFSAEFPKEGPSILRIQQVVRGDSAAYFCASSPRDTIAKNIQYFGAGTRLSVL.

J is TRBJ2-7 and V is TRBV6-2 or TRBV6-3; 11 positions match TRBD2. The CDR3 contains 18 residues. With V trimmed by 2 bases and J by 3 bases, 12 bases remained unmatched. The V gene's germline CDR1 is MNHEY and CDR2 SVGEGT. CDR3 loop: CASSYISGTSGLHYEQYF. In DNA, the CDR3 is TGTGCCAGCAGTTACATAAGCGGGACTAGCGGCTTGCACTACGAGCAGTACTTC.

On this clone: Other DNA sequences of this sample code for an identical CDR3. J is TRBJ2-5 and V is TRBV19; D is possibly TRBD1 (5 bases). Trimming pared 6 bases from V and 1 base from J, leaving 9 bases between. Germline CDR1 reads LNHDA; CDR2 reads SQIVND (reference sequence). There are 13 residues in the CDR3. The CDR3 spells CASSWGTQETQYF. CDR3 in DNA: TGTGCCAGTAGCTGGGGCACCCAAGAGACCCAGTACTTC.

J is TRBJ2-7 and V is TRBV7-2; 11 nucleotides align to TRBD2. V lost 1 base, J lost 4 bases, and 6 bases stayed unmatched. The CDR3 is 16 amino acids. Looked up from germline, CDR1 is SGHTA and CDR2 is FQGNSA. As DNA, the CDR3 is TGTGCCAGCAGCTTAGATAGCGGGAGGGCCTCGTACGAGCAGTACTTC. Its protein is CASSLDSGRASYEQYF.

The V gene is TRBV1, the J gene TRBJ2-7. TRBV1 is termed a pseudogene. The CDR3 consists of 14 residues. The chain's CDR3 is CTSSRRTGTYEQYF. CDR3 bases: TGCACCAGCAGCCGAAGGACGGGTACCTACGAGCAGTACTTC.

This chain joins TRBV5-4 and TRBJ2-5; D ambiguous. The CDR3 totals 13 residues. Germline V gene sequence: CDR1 SGHNT, CDR2 YYREEE (reference sequence). Trimming removed 0 bases from V and 5 bases from J, with 8 bases in between. The CDR3 DNA reads as TGTGCCAGCAGCTTGGGGTCGTGGGAGACCCAGTACTTC. It translates to CASSLGSWETQYF.